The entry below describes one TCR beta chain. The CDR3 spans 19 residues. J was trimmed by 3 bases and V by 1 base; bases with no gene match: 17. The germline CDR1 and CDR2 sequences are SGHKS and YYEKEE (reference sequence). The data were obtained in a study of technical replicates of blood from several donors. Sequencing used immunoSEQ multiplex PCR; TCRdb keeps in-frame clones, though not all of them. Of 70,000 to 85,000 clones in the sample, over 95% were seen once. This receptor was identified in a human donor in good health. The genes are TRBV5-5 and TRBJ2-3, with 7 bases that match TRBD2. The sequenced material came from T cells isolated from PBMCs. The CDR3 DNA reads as TGTGCCAGCAGCTTGTTTCCTTCTAGCGGAACTTCCTTGACAGATACGCAGTATTTT. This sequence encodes CASSLFPSSGTSLTDTQYF.